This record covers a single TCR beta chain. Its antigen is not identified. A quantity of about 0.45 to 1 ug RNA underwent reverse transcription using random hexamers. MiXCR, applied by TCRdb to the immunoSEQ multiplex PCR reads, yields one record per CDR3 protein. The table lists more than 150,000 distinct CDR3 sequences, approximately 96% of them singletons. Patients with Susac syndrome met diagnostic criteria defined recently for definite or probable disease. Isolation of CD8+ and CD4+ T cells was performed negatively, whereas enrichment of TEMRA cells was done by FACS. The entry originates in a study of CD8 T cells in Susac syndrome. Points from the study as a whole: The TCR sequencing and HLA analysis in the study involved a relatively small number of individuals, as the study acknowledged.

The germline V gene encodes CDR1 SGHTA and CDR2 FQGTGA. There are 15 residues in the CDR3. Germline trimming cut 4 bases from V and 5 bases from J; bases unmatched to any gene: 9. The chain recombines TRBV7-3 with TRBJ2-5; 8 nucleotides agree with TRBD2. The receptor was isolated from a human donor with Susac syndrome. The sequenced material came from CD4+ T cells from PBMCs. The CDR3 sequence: CASSSNGGGLETQYF. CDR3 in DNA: TGTGCCAGCAGCTCCAACGGGGGGGGCCTGGAGACCCAGTACTTC.